Only a few counts were recorded for the clone carrying this T cell receptor (beta chain). Its antigen remains unknown. The data are from a study of lymphopenia after photon versus proton radiotherapy. General study findings and limits: A bigger post-nadir fall in TCR diversity correlated inversely with survival time in deceased patients. Better survival with proton therapy was suggested as possible, not demonstrated. Photon-treated patients lost naive T cells and TCR diversity; proton-treated stayed stable.

Trimming removed 0 bases at V and 7 bases at J, with 10 bases between. Germline lookup yields CDR1 GTSNPN and CDR2 SVGIG (reference sequence). This CDR3 spans 13 amino acids. Produced via immunoSEQ multiplex PCR; TCRdb's table is partial and in-frame only. The sample holds around 30,000 clones; 80% to 90% are singletons and the top ten take about 6.3%. The clonotype was recovered from a woman aged 65 to 85 with pancreatic cancer. Some clones in this sample may be carry-over from other donors' samples. This specimen consisted of peripheral blood, obtained from a patient treated with proton-based radiotherapy. This rearrangement joins TRBV30 to TRBJ1-5; D is uncertain. CDR3 residues: CAWSVFAEQPQHF. The CDR3 DNA follows: TGTGCCTGGAGTGTATTCGCGGAGCAGCCCCAGCATTTT.